The next 5 T cell receptor beta chains were all read from a single sample in a study of CD8 T cells in Susac syndrome. It was with random hexamers that about 0.45 to 1 ug RNA was reverse transcribed. One entry per CDR3 protein results from TCRdb running MiXCR on the immunoSEQ multiplex PCR reads. The repertoire includes about 430,000 distinct CDR3 sequences, more than 80% of them detected once, and 0.09% to 0.15% sits in the top ten. Sequencing was carried out using CD8+ T cells from PBMCs. These receptors all stem from a human donor with multiple sclerosis.

The chain recombines TRBV4-1 with TRBJ2-7, with 8 bases that match TRBD2. This CDR3 has 16 residues. The V and J ends lost 3 bases and 4 bases, in that order; junction bases with no gene match: 11. The germline CDR1 and CDR2 sequences are MGHRA and YSYEKL. The CDR3 DNA follows: TGCGCCAGCAGCCATACACAAAGCGGGAGTGAGTACGAGCAGTACTTC. Its translation is CASSHTQSGSEYEQYF.

The chain recombines TRBV6-2 or TRBV6-3 with TRBJ1-1, with unresolved D. The CDR3 runs 12 residues. Germline V gene lookup returns CDR1 MNHEY and CDR2 SVGEGT. V lost 7 bases and J 4 bases, leaving 10 bases between the germline ends. The DNA for the CDR3 is TGTGCCAGCACCCAAGGGTTCACTGAAGCTTTCTTT. Protein: CASTQGFTEAFF.

The gene calls are TRBV29-1 and TRBJ2-7; D uncertain. Germline CDR1 and CDR2: SQVTM and ANQGSEA. Between the trimmed V and J ends, which lost 5 bases and 2 bases, there was a span of 13 bases. The CDR3 totals 13 residues. The CDR3 nucleotides are TGCAGCGTTTTTGGTGGGGTCACCTACGAGCAGTACTTC. Residues: CSVFGGVTYEQYF.

This chain connects TRBV20-1 to TRBJ2-7; possibly TRBD1 or TRBD2 for D (5 bases each). Trimming stripped 3 bases from V and 1 base from J, with 13 bases between. There are 14 residues in the CDR3. Germline loops: CDR1 DFQATT, CDR2 SNEGSKA (reference sequence). CDR3 region: CSASRDGLSYEQYF. DNA of the CDR3: TGCAGTGCTAGCCGGGACGGCCTATCCTACGAGCAGTACTTC.

J is TRBJ2-7 and V is TRBV27; D is unclear. Germline CDR1 reads MNHEY; CDR2 reads SMNVEV (reference sequence). Trimming removed 6 bases from V and 3 bases from J, with 12 bases in between. This CDR3 is built from 13 residues. The CDR3 DNA follows: TGTGCCAGCAGAGCAGGAGCCCTCTACGAGCAGTACTTC. Its translation is CASRAGALYEQYF.